This TCR beta chain was identified in a study of shared clonotypes between healthy human individuals. Background on the study: The cohort had two women and a few men, ages 18 to 49. The study used three CD4 naive, three CD4 memory, two CD8 naive and one CD8 memory plate per donor.

This table comes from immunoSEQ multiplex PCR, and its TCRdb copy is limited to in-frame clones, with some not included. The sample records around 1,100,000 clones, around 77% being singletons. Trimming removed 5 bases at V and 2 bases at J, with 16 bases between. Per the germline V gene, CDR1 is SGHAT and CDR2 is FQNNGV. The CDR3 consists of 15 residues. Donors were Caucasian adults residing in Nashville, Tennessee, USA. The source of this sequence is a man younger than 30 in good health. Some clones in this sample may be carry-over from other donors' samples. The V and J genes are TRBV11-2 and TRBJ2-7; D is possibly TRBD2 (5 bases). The specimen was memory CD4+ T cells from PBMCs. Stated subset: CD45RA-negative fraction. DNA of the CDR3: TGTGCCAGCAGCCTAGGGCGGGCCCTTCCCTACGAGCAGTACTTC. Its translation is CASSLGRALPYEQYF. Using reference TRBV11-2 and TRBJ2-7 for the parts outside the CDR3, the full variable domain is EAGVAQSPRYKIIEKRQSVAFWCNPISGHATLYWYQQILGQGPKLLIQFQNNGVVDDSQLPKDRFSAERLKGVDSTLKIQPAKLEDSAVYLCASSLGRALPYEQYFGPGTRLTVT.